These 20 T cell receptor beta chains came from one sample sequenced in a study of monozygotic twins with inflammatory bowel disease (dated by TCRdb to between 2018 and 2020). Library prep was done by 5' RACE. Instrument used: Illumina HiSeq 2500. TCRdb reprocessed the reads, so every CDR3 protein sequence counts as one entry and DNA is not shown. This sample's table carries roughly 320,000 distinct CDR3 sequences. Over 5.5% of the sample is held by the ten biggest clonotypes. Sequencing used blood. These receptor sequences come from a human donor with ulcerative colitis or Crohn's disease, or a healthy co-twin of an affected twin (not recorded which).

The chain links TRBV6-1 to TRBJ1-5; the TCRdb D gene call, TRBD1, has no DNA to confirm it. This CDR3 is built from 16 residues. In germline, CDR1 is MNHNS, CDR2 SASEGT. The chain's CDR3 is CASSDMGQGKNQPQHF.

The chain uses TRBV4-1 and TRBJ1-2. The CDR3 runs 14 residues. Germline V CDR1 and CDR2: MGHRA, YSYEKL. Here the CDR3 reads CASSQGLTNYGYTF.

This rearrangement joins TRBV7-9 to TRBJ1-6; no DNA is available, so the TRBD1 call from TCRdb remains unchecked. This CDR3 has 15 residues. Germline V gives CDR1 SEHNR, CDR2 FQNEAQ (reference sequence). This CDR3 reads CASSSPAGTGGPLHF.

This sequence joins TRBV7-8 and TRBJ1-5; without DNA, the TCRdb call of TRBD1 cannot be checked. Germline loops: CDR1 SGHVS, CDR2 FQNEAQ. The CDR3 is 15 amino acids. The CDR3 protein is CASSREGGYGQPQHF.

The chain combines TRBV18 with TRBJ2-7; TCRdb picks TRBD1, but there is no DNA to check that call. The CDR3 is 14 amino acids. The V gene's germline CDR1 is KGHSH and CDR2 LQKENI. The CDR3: CASSPTGGNYEQYF.

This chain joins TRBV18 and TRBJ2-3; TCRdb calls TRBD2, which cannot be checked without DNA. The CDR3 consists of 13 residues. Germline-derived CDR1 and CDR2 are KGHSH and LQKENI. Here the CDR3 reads CASSPRGEDTQYF.

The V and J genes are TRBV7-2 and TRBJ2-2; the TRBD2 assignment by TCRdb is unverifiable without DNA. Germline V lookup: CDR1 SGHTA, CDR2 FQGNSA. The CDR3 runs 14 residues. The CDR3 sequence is CASSQGLFTGELFF. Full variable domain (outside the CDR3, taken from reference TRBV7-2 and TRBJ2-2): GAGVSQSPSNKVTEKGKDVELRCDPISGHTALYWYRQSLGQGLEFLIYFQGNSAPDKSGLPSDRFSAERTGGSVSTLTIQRTQQEDSAVYLCASSQGLFTGELFFGEGSRLTVL.

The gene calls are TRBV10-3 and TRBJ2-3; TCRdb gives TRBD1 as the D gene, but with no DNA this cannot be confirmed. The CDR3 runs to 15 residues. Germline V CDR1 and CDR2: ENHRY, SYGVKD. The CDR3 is CAIGRRDRVTDTQYF.

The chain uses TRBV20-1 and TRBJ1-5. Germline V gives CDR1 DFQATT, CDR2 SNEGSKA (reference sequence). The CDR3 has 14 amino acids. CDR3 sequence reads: CSASNGRVDQPQHF.

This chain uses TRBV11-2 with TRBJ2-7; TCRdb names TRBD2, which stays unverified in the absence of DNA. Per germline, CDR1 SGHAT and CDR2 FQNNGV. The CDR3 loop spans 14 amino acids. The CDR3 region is CASSWAGGPYEQYF.

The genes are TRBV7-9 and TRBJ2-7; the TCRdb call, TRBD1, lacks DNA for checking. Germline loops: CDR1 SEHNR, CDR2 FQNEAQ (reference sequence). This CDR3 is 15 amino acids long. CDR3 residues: CASSSTGGRPYEQYF. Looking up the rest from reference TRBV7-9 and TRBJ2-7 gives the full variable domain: DTGVSQNPRHKITKRGQNVTFRCDPISEHNRLYWYRQTLGQGPEFLTYFQNEAQLEKSRLLSDRFSAERPKGSFSTLEIQRTEQGDSAMYLCASSSTGGRPYEQYFGPGTRLTVT.

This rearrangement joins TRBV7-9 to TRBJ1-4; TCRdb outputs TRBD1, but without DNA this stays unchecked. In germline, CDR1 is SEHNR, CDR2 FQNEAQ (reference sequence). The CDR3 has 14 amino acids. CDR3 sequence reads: CASTPASGNEKLFF. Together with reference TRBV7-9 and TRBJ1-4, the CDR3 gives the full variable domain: DTGVSQNPRHKITKRGQNVTFRCDPISEHNRLYWYRQTLGQGPEFLTYFQNEAQLEKSRLLSDRFSAERPKGSFSTLEIQRTEQGDSAMYLCASTPASGNEKLFFGSGTQLSVL.

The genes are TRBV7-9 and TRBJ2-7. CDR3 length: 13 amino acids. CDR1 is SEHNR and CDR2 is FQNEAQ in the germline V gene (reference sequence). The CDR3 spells CASSFVGPYEQYF.

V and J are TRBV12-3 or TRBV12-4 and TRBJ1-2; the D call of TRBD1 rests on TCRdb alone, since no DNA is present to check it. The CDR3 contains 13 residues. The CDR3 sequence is CASSFQGNYGYTF.

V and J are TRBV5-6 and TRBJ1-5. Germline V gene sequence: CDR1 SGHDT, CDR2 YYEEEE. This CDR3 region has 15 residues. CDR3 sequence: CASSPGGRGNQPQHF.

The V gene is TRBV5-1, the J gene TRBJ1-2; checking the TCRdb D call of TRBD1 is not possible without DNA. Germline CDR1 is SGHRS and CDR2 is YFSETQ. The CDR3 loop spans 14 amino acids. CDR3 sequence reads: CASSTESGSDGYTF.

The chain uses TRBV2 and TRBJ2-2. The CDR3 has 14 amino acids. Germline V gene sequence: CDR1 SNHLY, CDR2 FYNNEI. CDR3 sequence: CASSGVVSAGELFF.

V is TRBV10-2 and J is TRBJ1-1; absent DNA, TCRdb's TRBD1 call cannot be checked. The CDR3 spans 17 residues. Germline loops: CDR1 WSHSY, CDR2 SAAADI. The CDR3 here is CASSTPGQGIQNTEAFF.

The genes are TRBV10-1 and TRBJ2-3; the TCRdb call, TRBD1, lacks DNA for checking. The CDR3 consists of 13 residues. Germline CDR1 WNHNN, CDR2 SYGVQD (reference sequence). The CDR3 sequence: CATAPRDRDTQYF.

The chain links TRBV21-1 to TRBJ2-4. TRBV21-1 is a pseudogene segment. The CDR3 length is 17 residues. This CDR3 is CASSTPLIGLAKNIQYF.